The entry that follows covers one T cell receptor beta chain sequence. Antigen unknown. This entry is derived from a study of CXCR3-negative and CXCR3-positive naive CD8 T cells. For the study at large: Per-library TRB read counts averaged about 1.5 +/- 0.3 million, adding up to around 140 million in total.

The CDR3 has 13 amino acids. Germline assignment: CDR1 SQVTM and CDR2 ANQGSEA. UMI-labeled 5' RACE yielded the TRB cDNA libraries. No DNA is given; TCRdb re-called the 5' RACE reads and lists each CDR3 protein once. This listing includes around 84,000 distinct CDR3 sequences. Phenotypically, naive CD8+ T cells corresponded to CD45RO-CCR7+CD27+CD95-. Study findings and constraints: Once cells were cryopreserved, CXCR3 expression went down partly, and most assays used fresh PBMCs. Similar levels of surface CD5 were seen between naive subsets; TCR strength was inferred from TRB CDR3 properties. Naive cells positive for CXCR3 carried more hydrophobic TRB CDR3s than CXCR3-negative ones.

This clonotype originated in a human donor in good health. Some clones in this sample may be carry-over from other donors' samples. The chain couples TRBV29-1 to TRBJ2-3; the TCRdb call, TRBD1, lacks DNA for checking. The sequenced sample consisted of naive CXCR3+ CD8+ T cells from blood. Documented subset: CD45RO-CCR7+CD27+CD95- naive CD8+ T cells expressing CXCR3 (TNR3+). The CDR3: CSIWDGSTDTQYF.